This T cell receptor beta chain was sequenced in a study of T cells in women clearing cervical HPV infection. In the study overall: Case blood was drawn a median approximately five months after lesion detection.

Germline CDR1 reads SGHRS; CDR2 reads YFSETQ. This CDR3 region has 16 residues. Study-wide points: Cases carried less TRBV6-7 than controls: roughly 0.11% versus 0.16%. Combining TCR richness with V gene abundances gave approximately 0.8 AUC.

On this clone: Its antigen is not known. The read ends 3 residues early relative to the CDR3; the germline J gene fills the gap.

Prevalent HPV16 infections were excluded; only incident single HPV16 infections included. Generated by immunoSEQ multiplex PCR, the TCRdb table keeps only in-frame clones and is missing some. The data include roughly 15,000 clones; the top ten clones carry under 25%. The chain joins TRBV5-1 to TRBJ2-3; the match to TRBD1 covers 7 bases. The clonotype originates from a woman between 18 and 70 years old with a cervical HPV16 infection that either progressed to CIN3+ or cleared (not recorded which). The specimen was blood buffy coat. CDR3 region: CASSFRNRGSNQPQYF. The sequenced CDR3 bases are TGCGCCAGCAGCTTCCGAAACAGGGGAAGCAATCAGCCG.